This TCR beta chain derives from a study of early T cells in non-severe SARS-CoV-2 infection. The V gene's germline CDR1 is SGHVS and CDR2 FNYEAQ. With 0 bases removed from V and 6 bases from J, the gap between germline ends came to 9 bases. This CDR3 is 13 amino acids long. TCRdb independently ran MiXCR on the 5' RACE reads; one entry per CDR3 protein. The table has tens of thousands of distinct CDR3 sequences, around 9.7% seen once. This clonotype was picked up a small number of times. Sequencing was carried out using whole blood. The chain recombines TRBV7-6 with TRBJ2-7, with D possibly called TRBD1 or TRBD2 (5 bases each). This receptor was taken from an adult who was a healthcare worker with PCR-confirmed SARS-CoV-2 infection or an uninfected control (not recorded which). CDR3 sequence (DNA): TGTGCCAGCAGCTTAGCCGGGACGGGCGAGCAGTACTTC. Residues: CASSLAGTGEQYF.